This TCR beta chain was identified in a study of cytomegalovirus exposure and HLA in healthy donors. Regarding the study as a whole: Later analysis identified over 15,000 TCR beta sequences associated with HLA alleles, using a false discovery rate threshold of 0.05.

Primers: 60 Vbeta forward and 13 Jbeta reverse. Assay: immunoSEQ multiplex PCR; the TCRdb copy retains only in-frame clones and omits some. The sample consists of roughly 130,000 clones, approximately 72% of them appearing once. Turning to this clone: Its specificity is unknown.

The CDR3 loop spans 15 amino acids. Trimming left V 6 bases short and J 0 bases short, with 12 bases between. Germline values: CDR1 SQVTM, CDR2 ANQGSEA. The TCR comes from a man aged 18 to 35 in good health and CMV-seronegative. The specimen sequenced was PBMCs. The chain carries TRBV29-1 and TRBJ2-6, with D perhaps TRBD1 (6 bases). CDR3: CSVALDSSGANVLTF. DNA of the CDR3: TGCAGCGTAGCTCTGGACAGCTCTGGGGCCAACGTCCTGACTTTC.